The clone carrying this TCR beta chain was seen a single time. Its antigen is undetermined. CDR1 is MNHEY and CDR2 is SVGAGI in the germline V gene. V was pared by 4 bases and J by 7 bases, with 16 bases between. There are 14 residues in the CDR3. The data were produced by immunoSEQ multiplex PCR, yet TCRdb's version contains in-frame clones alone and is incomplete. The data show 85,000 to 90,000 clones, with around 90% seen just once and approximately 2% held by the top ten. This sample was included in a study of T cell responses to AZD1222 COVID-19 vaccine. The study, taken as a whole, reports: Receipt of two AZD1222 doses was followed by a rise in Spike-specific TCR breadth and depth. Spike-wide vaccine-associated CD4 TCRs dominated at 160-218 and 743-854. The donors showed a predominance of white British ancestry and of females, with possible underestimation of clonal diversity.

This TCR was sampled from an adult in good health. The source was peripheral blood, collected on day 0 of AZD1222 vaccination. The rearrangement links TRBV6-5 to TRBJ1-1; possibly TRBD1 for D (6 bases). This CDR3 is CASSSLSGVGEAFF. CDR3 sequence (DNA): TGTGCCAGCAGTTCCTTGTCAGGGGTGGGTGAAGCTTTCTTT.